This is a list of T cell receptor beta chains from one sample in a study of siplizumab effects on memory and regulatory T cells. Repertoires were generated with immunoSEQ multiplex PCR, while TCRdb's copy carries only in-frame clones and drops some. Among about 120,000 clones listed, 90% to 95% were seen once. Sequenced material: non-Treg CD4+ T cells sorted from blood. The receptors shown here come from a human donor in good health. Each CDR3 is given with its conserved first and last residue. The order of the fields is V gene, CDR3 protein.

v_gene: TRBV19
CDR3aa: CASLPTSGGNTGELFF

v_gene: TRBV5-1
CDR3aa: CASTLHRVGTGGDYGYTF

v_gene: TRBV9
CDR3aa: CASSVDGISGNTIYF

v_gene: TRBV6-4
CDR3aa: CASSDSANYGYTF

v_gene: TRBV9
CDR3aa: CASSPGEGPYNEQFF

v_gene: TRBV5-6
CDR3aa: CASSSQEQGYEQYF

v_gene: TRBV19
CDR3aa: CASSISHVEAFF

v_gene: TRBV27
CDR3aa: CASSFGPRPYEQYF

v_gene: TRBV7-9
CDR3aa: CASSLVVLAITGELFF

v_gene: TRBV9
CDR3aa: CASSPTPSYEQYF

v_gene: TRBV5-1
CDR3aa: CASSSTGDYGYTF

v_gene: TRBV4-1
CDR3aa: CASSQDRFYNEQFF

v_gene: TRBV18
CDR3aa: CASSPAGTIYNEQFF

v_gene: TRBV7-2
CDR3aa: CASSQFALGPRYGYTF

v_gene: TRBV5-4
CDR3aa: CASSPRAVTDTQYF

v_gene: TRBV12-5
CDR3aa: CASTNPTTGAGGYTF

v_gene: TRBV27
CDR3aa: CASSAFGLTSTDTQYF

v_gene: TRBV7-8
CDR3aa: CASSLPLWEFKDTQYF

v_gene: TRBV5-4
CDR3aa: CALGEEPANEKLFF

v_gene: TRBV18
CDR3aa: CVSSPRTGRDTEAFF

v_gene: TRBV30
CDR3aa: CAWKQGIGETNEKLFF

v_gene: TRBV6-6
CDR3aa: CASIPGGTDTQYF

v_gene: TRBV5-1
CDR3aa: CASSLRDRRVTGELFF

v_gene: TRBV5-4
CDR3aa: CASSTRQGAGELFF

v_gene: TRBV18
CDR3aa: CASSLRQDRGWNEQYF

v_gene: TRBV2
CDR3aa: CASSVDLGVLYEQYF

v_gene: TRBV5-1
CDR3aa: CASSLGVAGGADTQYF

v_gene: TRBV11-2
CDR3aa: CASSLGLRQGTSYEQYF

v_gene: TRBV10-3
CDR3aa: CAIKASGGHNEQFF

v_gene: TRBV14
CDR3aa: CASSLFRRGDGYTF

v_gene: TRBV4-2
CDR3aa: CASSQDPGQVKNIQYF

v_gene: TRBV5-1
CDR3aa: CASSLAARGSRNEQFF

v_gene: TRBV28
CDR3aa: CASSSNWLREVSPLHF

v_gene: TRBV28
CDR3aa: CASRPSQGERDEQFF

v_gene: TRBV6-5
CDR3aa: CASSYVGGNEKLFF

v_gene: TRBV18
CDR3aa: CASSPRTGMDTEAFF

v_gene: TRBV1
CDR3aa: CTSSPLRLHTNTDTQYF

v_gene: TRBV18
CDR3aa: CASSSRNTEAFF

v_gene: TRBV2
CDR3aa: CASSVQGTGANVLTF

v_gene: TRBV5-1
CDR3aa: CASSKGTSGRAYVDEQFF